This TCR beta chain came from a study of regulatory T cells in long-lasting Graves disease. Time point specified: persistent/refractory GD, antithyroid drugs over 5 years with positive TRAb. PBMC-extracted RNA yielded the TCR library. Arm-PCR of CDR3 regions and iRepertoire HTBI primers were used to build TCR beta libraries. TCRdb reanalysed the multiplex PCR reads using MiXCR and keeps one entry per CDR3 protein. The data hold some 300,000 distinct CDR3 sequences, with 22% observed a single time. Trimming shortened V by 3 bases and J by 3 bases, and 12 bases separated the two germline ends. Germline CDR1 reads SGDLS; CDR2 reads YYNGEE. The CDR3 is made up of 15 amino acids. On this clonotype itself: Its specificity is not known.

Study results and caveats: Those with persistent disease had in common more public clonotypes (approximately 2,500) than new patients (966).

This clonotype was obtained from a female donor with Graves disease. The chain is built from TRBV9 and TRBJ2-2, with a weak D call TRBD1 (6 bases). The material sequenced was peripheral blood mononuclear cells (PBMCs), taken when the disease was refractory, from a patient treated with antithyroid drugs. The CDR3 DNA follows: TGTGCCAGCAGCGCCACCGGACAGTACACCGGGGAGCTGTTTTTT. Protein product: CASSATGQYTGELFF. Full variable domain (missing parts from reference TRBV9 and TRBJ2-2): DSGVTQTPKHLITATGQRVTLRCSPRSGDLSVYWYQQSLDQGLQFLIQYYNGEERAKGNILERFSAQQFPDLHSELNLSSLELGDSALYFCASSATGQYTGELFFGEGSRLTVL.